This TCR beta chain is from a study of blood T cell repertoires in COVID-19. Study-level information: Specimens from acute and convalescent COVID-19 originated in the United States, Italy and Spain. Nucleic acid was either cDNA or gDNA, and it came from T cells, B-cell-depleted T cells, or PBMCs.

The length of the CDR3 is 16 residues. Trimming took off 2 bases at V and 6 bases at J, with 16 bases between the two ends. Germline CDR1 is LGHDT and CDR2 is YNNKEL (reference sequence). The table came from immunoSEQ multiplex PCR; TCRdb's copy has only in-frame clones and leaves some out. The sample shows around 500,000 clones, approximately 85% of them seen only once. The rearrangement links TRBV3-1 (or the pseudogene TRBV3-2) to TRBJ2-2; a possible D gene is TRBD1 (5 bases). Specimen: peripheral blood. The receptor was derived from a human donor in a cohort sampled during active COVID-19. CDR3 bases: TGTGCCAGCAGCCAATCGCCAGGAAAGGGGCCCGGGGAGCTGTTTTTT. Protein sequence: CASSQSPGKGPGELFF.